This T cell receptor (beta chain) was found in a study of vaccination effects on CD4 cells after COVID-19. V lost 5 bases and J 0 bases, leaving 11 bases between the germline ends. This CDR3 has 14 amino acids. Per the germline V gene, CDR1 is MNHEY and CDR2 is SMNVEV (reference sequence). Comments on this clone: What it recognizes is unknown.

Clones were read by immunoSEQ multiplex PCR, and TCRdb kept only the in-frame ones, dropping some. Among tens of thousands of clones listed, nearly 75% were seen once. Once cultured for 10 days, the cells underwent separation to obtain CD4+ T cells. Subjects were given two BNT162b2 or mRNA-1273 vaccine doses. Study results and caveats: Few convalescent patients were studied, and early post-infection samples were lacking.

The starting material was CD4+ T cells from PBMCs cultured without peptide, obtained after COVID-19 vaccination. The sequence was collected from a human donor who received a COVID-19 vaccine. This chain links TRBV27 with TRBJ2-7; the D is unclear. CDR3: CASSPGSSSYEQYV. For the CDR3, the DNA is TGTGCCAGCAGTCCCGGGTCGAGCTCCTACGAGCAGTACGTC.